Listed here are 9 T cell receptor beta chains from one sample, sequenced in a study of T cells in women clearing cervical HPV infection (dated by TCRdb to the late 2010s). The library was obtained by the immunoSEQ multiplex PCR assay. TCRdb's version of the immuneACCESS table is confined to in-frame rearrangements and falls short of the full clone set. An unresolved V gene accounts for under half of the shortfall where checked; the remainder is of unknown origin. In this sample's table one finds 15,000 to 20,000 clones. The biggest ten clones account for around 7.2% of the sample. The sample was blood buffy coat. The receptors were gathered from a woman between 18 and 70 years old with a cervical HPV16 infection that either progressed to CIN3+ or cleared (not recorded which).

Remarks on this clone: The read ends 3 residues before the CDR3 terminus; that terminus is restored from the germline J gene. V and J are TRBV19 and TRBJ1-6; D is uncertain. The V end lost 6 bases, the J end lost 6 bases, and 12 bases lay between the germline ends. The CDR3 runs 14 residues. Germline-derived CDR1 and CDR2 are LNHDA and SQIVND (reference sequence). The sequenced part of the CDR3 DNA is TGTGCCAGTAGGCCCGGTTCTGGTAATTCACCC. This gives the protein CASRPGSGNSP. The complete CDR3 protein is CASRPGSGNSPLHF.

Turning to this clone: Read data end 3 residues before the CDR3 end; the end is taken from the germline J gene. This chain connects TRBV20-1 to TRBJ2-5, with D tentatively TRBD1 (5 bases). CDR1 is DFQATT, CDR2 SNEGSKA, per germline (reference sequence). CDR3 length: 11 residues. The CDR3 sequence is CSARARGTQYF. Partial CDR3 DNA: TGCAGTGCTAGAGCAAGGGGTACC.

Remarks on this clone: The read comes to an end 3 residues before the CDR3 does, leaving the germline J gene to fill in the end. V is TRBV19 and J is TRBJ1-2; possible D gene TRBD1, 5 bases. The CDR3 runs to 13 residues. The germline CDR1 and CDR2 sequences are LNHDA and SQIVND (reference sequence). CDR3 in amino acids: CASSIEDRGGYTF. The DNA read from the CDR3 is TGTGCCAGTAGTATAGAGGATCGGGGGGGC.

This clone ranks as medium-sized in terms of frequency. The read falls 3 residues short of the CDR3 end, and the missing part is taken from the germline J gene. The V and J genes are TRBV29-1 and TRBJ2-5; D is unclear. The CDR3 consists of 12 residues. Germline V gives CDR1 SQVTM, CDR2 ANQGSEA. The V end was cut by 4 bases, the J end by 0 bases, with 6 bases between. The covered CDR3 bases are TGCAGCGTTGTCTATAACCAAGAGACC. Translated, it gives CSVVYNQET. The full-length CDR3 reads as CSVVYNQETQYF.

A word on this clone: The observed sequence ends 3 residues before the CDR3 terminus, with the missing tail filled in from the germline J gene. The J gene is TRBJ1-4, the V gene TRBV7-9; D gene unclear. V lost 5 bases, J lost 0 bases, and 10 bases lay in between. CDR3 size: 15 residues. CDR1 and CDR2 (germline): SEHNR, FQNEAQ (reference sequence). The sequenced part of the CDR3 DNA is TGTGCCAGCAGCCTCGACACCGCAACTAATGAAAAA. It translates to CASSLDTATNEK. The full CDR3 sequence reads CASSLDTATNEKLFF.

A word on this clone: Read data end 3 residues before the CDR3 end; the end is taken from the germline J gene. J is TRBJ1-2 and V is TRBV19, with no clear D. CDR1 is LNHDA and CDR2 is SQIVND in the germline V gene (reference sequence). The CDR3 totals 14 residues. Trimming pared 5 bases from V and 4 bases from J, leaving 14 bases between. The CDR3 sequence: CASSSEQTLYGYTF. The part of the CDR3 DNA that was read is TGTGCCAGTAGTTCCGAACAGACCCTCTATGGC.

Points on this clone: The CDR3 end lies 3 residues beyond the end of the read and is filled in from the germline J gene. The chain employs TRBV30 and TRBJ1-4, with 7 bases that match TRBD1. CDR3 length: 15 amino acids. V shed 3 bases, J shed 8 bases, and the junction held 12 bases outside the gene matches. CDR1 and CDR2 (germline): GTSNPN, SVGIG (reference sequence). The CDR3 bases that were read are TGTGCCTGGAGGCCCACAGGGGCGGGGAAGGAAAAA. Protein sequence: CAWRPTGAGKEK. The full-length CDR3 reads as CAWRPTGAGKEKLFF. The full variable domain, completed using reference TRBV30 and TRBJ1-4, is SQTIHQWPATLVQPVGSPLSLECTVEGTSNPNLYWYRQAAGRGLQLLFYSVGIGQISSEVPQNLSASRPQDRQFILSSKKLLLSDSGFYLCAWRPTGAGKEKLFFGSGTQLSVL.

A word on this clone: The CDR3 end is not reached by the read, which stops 3 residues before it; the germline J gene fills it in. V usage is TRBV19 and J usage is TRBJ1-2, with D possibly matching TRBD1 (6 bases). From germline, CDR1 is LNHDA and CDR2 SQIVND (reference sequence). Between the trimmed V and J ends, which lost 4 bases and 3 bases, there was a span of 15 bases. This CDR3 spans 15 amino acids. Incomplete CDR3 DNA: TGTGCCAGTAGTACGGGACAAGCCTCCTACTATGGC. It encodes CASSTGQASYYG. The whole CDR3 protein is CASSTGQASYYGYTF. Variable domain in full (rest from reference TRBV19 and TRBJ1-2): DGGITQSPKYLFRKEGQNVTLSCEQNLNHDAMYWYRQDPGQGLRLIYYSQIVNDFQKGDIAEGYSVSREKKESFPLTVTSAQKNPTAFYLCASSTGQASYYGYTFGSGTRLTVV.

With respect to this clone: With the read ending 3 residues before the CDR3 end, the germline J gene is used to fill in that end. The chain joins TRBV27 to TRBJ1-3; D remains unclear. The V and J ends lost 6 bases and 3 bases respectively, with 9 bases between them. The germline V gene encodes CDR1 MNHEY and CDR2 SMNVEV (reference sequence). The CDR3 sequence is 13 residues long. Incomplete CDR3 DNA: TGTGCCAGCAGCGAAGACTATGGAAACACC. Translating gives CASSEDYGNT. The entire CDR3 sequence reads CASSEDYGNTIYF.